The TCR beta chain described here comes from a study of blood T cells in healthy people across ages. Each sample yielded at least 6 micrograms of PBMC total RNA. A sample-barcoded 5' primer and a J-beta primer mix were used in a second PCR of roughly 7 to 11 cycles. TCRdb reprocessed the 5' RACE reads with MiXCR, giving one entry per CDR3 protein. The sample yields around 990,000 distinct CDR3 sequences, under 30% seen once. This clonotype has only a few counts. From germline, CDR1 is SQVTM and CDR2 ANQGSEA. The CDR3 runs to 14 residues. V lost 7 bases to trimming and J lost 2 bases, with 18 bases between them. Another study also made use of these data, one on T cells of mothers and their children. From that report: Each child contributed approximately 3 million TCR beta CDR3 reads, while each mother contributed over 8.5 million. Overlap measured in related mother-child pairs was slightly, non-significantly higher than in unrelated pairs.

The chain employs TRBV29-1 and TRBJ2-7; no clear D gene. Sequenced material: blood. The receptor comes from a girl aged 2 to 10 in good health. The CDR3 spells CSANGVAGAYEQYF. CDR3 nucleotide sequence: TGCAGCGCCAATGGAGTAGCTGGTGCCTACGAGCAGTACTTC.